These T cell receptor beta chains were read from a single sample in a study of graft-versus-host responses after intestinal transplantation. The antigens these receptors bind are not known. Method: immunoSEQ multiplex PCR; TCRdb's copy keeps in-frame clones and lacks some. The top ten clones hold 0.17% of a sample with 80,000 to 100,000 clones, about 94% of them seen once. Sequencing was performed on unstimulated CD4+ T cells sorted from spleen or lymph node cells, taken before intestinal transplant. Every receptor here comes from a human donor who received an intestinal transplant. Each CDR3 is given without its conserved first and last residue. Clone size, where shown, is once, few, many, or a class for clones that have expanded.

-	TRBV6-5	TRBJ1-2	ASSYVHTNYGYT
-	TRBV10-3	TRBJ2-2	ATENQGWTGELF
-	TRBV19	TRBJ1-5	ASMHGVLRNQPQH
-	TRBV11-2	TRBJ1-6	ASSQDRVNSPLH
once	TRBV5-1	TRBJ2-1	ASSLAQLAGLNEQF
once	TRBV7-6	TRBJ1-4	ASSLRRAGNEKLF
-	TRBV28	TRBJ1-5	ASRSDRVNQPQH
few	TRBV27	TRBJ2-5	ASSFTGETQY
-	TRBV28	TRBJ2-7	ASTRQASEQY
-	TRBV5-4	TRBJ2-3	ASSLAASESTDTQY
-	TRBV27	TRBJ1-1	ASRLQGMNTEAF
-	TRBV5-1	TRBJ2-7	ASSSSVSSAEQY
-	TRBV4-3	TRBJ1-6	ASSQDQGADSPLH
-	TRBV10-3	TRBJ1-2	AIRGQNYGYT